This TCR beta chain was captured in a study of blood T cell repertoires in COVID-19. Study-level information: The cDNA or gDNA used as material had been derived from T cells, B-cell-depleted T cells, or PBMCs.

Those enrolled, adults aged about 18 to 89 years, came from about two dozen US areas. Researchers sorted participants into cohorts using their self-reported clinical history. This table comes from immunoSEQ multiplex PCR, and its TCRdb copy is limited to in-frame clones, with some not included. This sample has approximately 200,000 clones, with 89% found just once. The CDR3 loop spans 14 amino acids. CDR1 SQVTM and CDR2 ANQGSEA come from the germline V gene. The ends lost 6 bases at V and 2 bases at J; junction bases unmatched: 7. The rearrangement links TRBV29-1 to TRBJ2-1; 7 bases agree with TRBD1. The clonotype was recovered from a woman between 40 and 55 years old with acute COVID-19. The material sequenced was PBMCs or T cells enriched from blood (not recorded which). CDR3 coding DNA: TGCAGCGTACCAAAGGGGGCCCCCTACAATGAGCAGTTCTTC. This encodes CSVPKGAPYNEQFF.